This T cell receptor beta chain was obtained from a study of cytomegalovirus exposure and HLA in healthy donors. Background on the study: Out of 300 to 500 genotyped donors, around 80% belonged to the Caucasian-associated ancestry cluster. Study results and caveats: For most TCR sequences rarity was the rule, although some public TCRs occurred in many donors. With further analysis later on, most CMV-associated TCR beta chains appeared HLA-restricted. Accurate predictions that matched the HLA-A and HLA-B alleles of most subjects were reportedly made from TCR beta sequences.

Primers included in the PCR were 60 Vbeta and 13 Jbeta primers. Method: immunoSEQ multiplex PCR; TCRdb's copy keeps in-frame clones and lacks some. The sample contains approximately 150,000 clones, less than 90% of which appear only once. A word on this clone: Its specificity is not known.

Germline V lookup: CDR1 MGHRA, CDR2 YSYEKL. The CDR3 totals 16 residues. V was shortened by 0 bases and J by 2 bases, with 12 bases between the two germline ends. The TCR was taken from a man under 40 in good health and CMV-seronegative. V is TRBV4-1 and J is TRBJ2-3, with D perhaps matching TRBD1 (5 bases). Specimen: PBMCs. The CDR3, as DNA: TGCGCCAGCAGCCAAGAGTGGGCAGGGATCACAGATACGCAGTATTTT. This gives the protein CASSQEWAGITDTQYF.